Listed below are T cell receptor beta chains from one sample, sequenced in a study of T cells in Graves' hyperthyroidism and ophthalmopathy. TCRdb processed the multiplex PCR reads anew with MiXCR; each CDR3 protein has one entry. Seen here are about 340,000 distinct CDR3 sequences, around 20% observed once, and the top ten hold less than 65%. Sequencing used blood. These receptors were taken from a woman in her fifties or sixties with Graves' hyperthyroidism. Both conserved end residues are trimmed from each CDR3. The D gene is left open where the match is weak.

j_call d_call v_call cdr3_aa
TRBJ2-7 TRBD1 TRBV6-2/TRBV6-3 ASSYAGQGGMEEQY
TRBJ1-2 . TRBV30 AWSEAGDINYGYT
TRBJ1-1 . TRBV12-3/TRBV12-4 ASSPRMGAADTEAF
TRBJ2-3 . TRBV9 ASSERERADTQY
TRBJ2-1 . TRBV3-1 ASSQDRSYNEQF
TRBJ1-5 . TRBV20-1 SATPGTGGNQPQH
TRBJ2-1 . TRBV30 AWERSVFYNEQF
TRBJ2-5 . TRBV7-8 ASKRRAVETQY
TRBJ1-1 TRBD1 TRBV5-4 ASSPTGANLGNTEAF
TRBJ2-7 . TRBV20-1 SGTGGYASYEQY